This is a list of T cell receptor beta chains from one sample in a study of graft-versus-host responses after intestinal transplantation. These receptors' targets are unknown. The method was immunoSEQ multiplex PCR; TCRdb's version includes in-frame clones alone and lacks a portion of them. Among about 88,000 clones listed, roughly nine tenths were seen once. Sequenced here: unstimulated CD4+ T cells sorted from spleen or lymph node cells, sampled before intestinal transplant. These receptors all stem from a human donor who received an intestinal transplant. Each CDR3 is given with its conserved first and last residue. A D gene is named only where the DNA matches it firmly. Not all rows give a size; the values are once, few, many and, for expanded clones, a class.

CDR3 protein: CASLELAGWDIQYF
CDR3 DNA: TGTGCCAGCCTCGAACTAGCGGGGTGGGACATTCAGTACTTC
J gene: TRBJ2-4
D gene: TRBD2
V gene: TRBV2
clone size: .

CDR3 protein: CASSSQTSGGGEQYF
CDR3 DNA: TGTGCCAGCAGCTCGCAGACTAGCGGGGGAGGCGAGCAGTACTTC
J gene: TRBJ2-7
D gene: TRBD2
V gene: TRBV7-2
clone size: .

CDR3 protein: CASSLRGYMMNTEAFF
CDR3 DNA: TGTGCCAGCAGTTTAAGGGGATATATGATGAACACTGAAGCTTTCTTT
J gene: TRBJ1-1
D gene: .
V gene: TRBV27
clone size: .

CDR3 protein: CASSQGQGPHEKLFF
CDR3 DNA: TGTGCCAGCAGCCAGGGACAGGGCCCCCATGAAAAACTGTTTTTT
J gene: TRBJ1-4
D gene: TRBD1
V gene: TRBV7-3
clone size: .

CDR3 protein: CAGWGAGELFF
CDR3 DNA: TGTGCCGGATGGGGGGCCGGGGAGCTGTTTTTT
J gene: TRBJ2-2
D gene: .
V gene: TRBV5-8
clone size: .

CDR3 protein: CASSYSGGEAFF
CDR3 DNA: TGTGCCAGCAGTTACTCGGGGGGAGAAGCTTTCTTT
J gene: TRBJ1-1
D gene: .
V gene: TRBV6-5
clone size: .

CDR3 protein: CASSYSPDRYEQYF
CDR3 DNA: TGTGCCAGCAGTTACAGCCCCGACAGATACGAGCAGTACTTC
J gene: TRBJ2-7
D gene: .
V gene: TRBV6-6
clone size: .

CDR3 protein: CASTQQGDPPLHF
CDR3 DNA: TGTGCCAGTACGCAACAGGGGGATCCACCCCTCCACTTT
J gene: TRBJ1-6
D gene: TRBD1
V gene: TRBV19
clone size: .

CDR3 protein: CASSPPLPGTGELFF
CDR3 DNA: TGCGCCAGCAGCCCTCCTCTCCCGGGGACCGGGGAGCTGTTTTTT
J gene: TRBJ2-2
D gene: .
V gene: TRBV5-1
clone size: .

CDR3 protein: CASSPGGTYGYTF
CDR3 DNA: TGCGCCAGCAGTCCAGGGGGGACCTATGGCTACACCTTC
J gene: TRBJ1-2
D gene: TRBD1
V gene: TRBV10-2
clone size: .

CDR3 protein: CASSEAAGGTGETQYF
CDR3 DNA: TGTGCCAGCAGTGAAGCGGCAGGGGGTACTGGGGAGACCCAGTACTTC
J gene: TRBJ2-5
D gene: TRBD1
V gene: TRBV6-1
clone size: .

CDR3 protein: CASSPSVQGTNEKLFF
CDR3 DNA: TGCGCCAGCAGCCCCTCGGTCCAGGGAACTAATGAAAAACTGTTTTTT
J gene: TRBJ1-4
D gene: .
V gene: TRBV5-1
clone size: .

CDR3 protein: CASSPWRGTSTDTQYF
CDR3 DNA: TGTGCCAGCAGCCCCTGGCGGGGGACAAGCACAGATACGCAGTATTTT
J gene: TRBJ2-3
D gene: .
V gene: TRBV5-6
clone size: .

CDR3 protein: CASSFGTENTEAFF
CDR3 DNA: TGTGCCAGCAGCTTCGGGACTGAGAACACTGAAGCTTTCTTT
J gene: TRBJ1-1
D gene: .
V gene: TRBV7-9
clone size: once

CDR3 protein: CASSLSGGPTDTQYF
CDR3 DNA: TGCGCCAGCAGCCTTAGCGGGGGCCCCACAGATACGCAGTATTTT
J gene: TRBJ2-3
D gene: TRBD2
V gene: TRBV4-1
clone size: .

CDR3 protein: CASSPGDGRSGNTIYF
CDR3 DNA: TGTGCCAGCAGCCCAGGGGACGGACGCTCTGGAAACACCATATATTTT
J gene: TRBJ1-3
D gene: .
V gene: TRBV7-2
clone size: .

CDR3 protein: CSARGGLAGGPSTDTQYF
CDR3 DNA: TGCAGCGCCCGAGGGGGACTAGCGGGGGGACCTAGCACAGATACGCAGTATTTT
J gene: TRBJ2-3
D gene: TRBD2
V gene: TRBV29-1
clone size: .

CDR3 protein: CASSFTTRPPDTQYF
CDR3 DNA: TGTGCCAGCAGCTTCACGACTAGGCCCCCAGATACGCAGTATTTT
J gene: TRBJ2-3
D gene: .
V gene: TRBV9
clone size: .

CDR3 protein: CASSYERGHGYTF
CDR3 DNA: TGTGCCAGCAGTTACGAGAGGGGGCATGGCTACACCTTC
J gene: TRBJ1-2
D gene: TRBD1
V gene: TRBV6-5
clone size: few

CDR3 protein: CASSPTDIQGAASPLHF
CDR3 DNA: TGTGCCAGCTCACCCACGGATATACAGGGGGCGGCCTCACCCCTCCACTTT
J gene: TRBJ1-6
D gene: TRBD1
V gene: TRBV18
clone size: .

CDR3 protein: CASSQLTGSDEQYF
CDR3 DNA: TGTGCCAGCAGCCAGCTGACAGGGTCCGACGAGCAGTACTTC
J gene: TRBJ2-7
D gene: TRBD1
V gene: TRBV14
clone size: .

CDR3 protein: CASSHRDSLSDGYTF
CDR3 DNA: TGTGCCAGCAGTCACCGGGACAGTTTGTCGGATGGCTACACCTTC
J gene: TRBJ1-2
D gene: TRBD1
V gene: TRBV6-5
clone size: few

CDR3 protein: CASSSGTGKNTIYF
CDR3 DNA: TGTGCCAGCAGCTCCGGGACAGGGAAGAACACCATATATTTT
J gene: TRBJ1-3
D gene: TRBD1
V gene: TRBV5-8
clone size: .

CDR3 protein: CASSLPRGSYNSPLHF
CDR3 DNA: TGTGCCAGCAGCCTCCCCAGGGGATCCTATAATTCACCCCTCCACTTT
J gene: TRBJ1-6
D gene: .
V gene: TRBV6-6
clone size: .

CDR3 protein: CASSRQGGTDTQYF
CDR3 DNA: TGTGCCAGCAGCCGACAGGGGGGGACAGATACGCAGTATTTT
J gene: TRBJ2-3
D gene: TRBD1
V gene: TRBV6-6
clone size: .

CDR3 protein: CASSLGVSGEQYF
CDR3 DNA: TGCGCCAGCAGCTTGGGCGTTTCGGGCGAGCAGTACTTC
J gene: TRBJ2-7
D gene: .
V gene: TRBV5-1
clone size: .

CDR3 protein: CASSDRQGAGYGYTF
CDR3 DNA: TGTGCCAGCAGTGACAGACAGGGTGCGGGCTATGGCTACACCTTC
J gene: TRBJ1-2
D gene: TRBD1
V gene: TRBV6-4
clone size: .

CDR3 protein: CASSQGTSGGAGELFF
CDR3 DNA: TGCGCCAGCAGCCAAGGGACTAGCGGGGGGGCCGGGGAGCTGTTTTTT
J gene: TRBJ2-2
D gene: TRBD2
V gene: TRBV4-1
clone size: .

CDR3 protein: CASRTLGAGEKLFF
CDR3 DNA: TGTGCCAGCAGGACTTTGGGGGCTGGGGAAAAACTGTTTTTT
J gene: TRBJ1-4
D gene: .
V gene: TRBV2
clone size: .

CDR3 protein: CASSFGRGYGYTF
CDR3 DNA: TGTGCCAGCAGCTTCGGCAGGGGATACGGCTACACCTTC
J gene: TRBJ1-2
D gene: .
V gene: TRBV7-9
clone size: .

CDR3 protein: CASSWDRGTYEQYF
CDR3 DNA: TGTGCCAGCAGTTGGGACAGGGGGACCTACGAGCAGTACTTC
J gene: TRBJ2-7
D gene: TRBD1
V gene: TRBV6-5
clone size: .

CDR3 protein: CASSLGGEYGYTF
CDR3 DNA: TGCGCCAGCAGCTTAGGGGGGGAATATGGCTACACCTTC
J gene: TRBJ1-2
D gene: .
V gene: TRBV5-1
clone size: once

CDR3 protein: CASSLGLAGAETQYF
CDR3 DNA: TGCGCCAGCAGCTTGGGACTAGCGGGGGCCGAGACCCAGTACTTC
J gene: TRBJ2-5
D gene: TRBD2
V gene: TRBV5-1
clone size: .

CDR3 protein: CASSPSDRGGTEAFF
CDR3 DNA: TGTGCCAGCAGCCCCTCCGACCGCGGCGGGACTGAAGCTTTCTTT
J gene: TRBJ1-1
D gene: .
V gene: TRBV12-1
clone size: .

CDR3 protein: CASSSPGQGKNIQYF
CDR3 DNA: TGTGCCAGCAGTTCCCCGGGACAGGGCAAAAACATTCAGTACTTC
J gene: TRBJ2-4
D gene: TRBD1
V gene: TRBV7-3
clone size: .

CDR3 protein: CASSSAPGETQYF
CDR3 DNA: TGTGCCAGCAGCTCGGCTCCGGGGGAGACCCAGTACTTC
J gene: TRBJ2-5
D gene: .
V gene: TRBV7-3
clone size: .